The rows below give T cell receptor beta chains drawn from one sample of a study of blood T cell repertoires in COVID-19. The table came from immunoSEQ multiplex PCR; TCRdb's copy has only in-frame clones and leaves some out. The sample holds approximately 250,000 clones, about 91% seen once. The specimen sequenced was PBMCs or T cells enriched from blood (not recorded which). These receptors were taken from a man aged 40-55 years who had been exposed to COVID-19. CDR3s include the opening cysteine and the closing phenylalanine or tryptophan. The order of the fields is clone size, J gene, D gene, V gene, CDR3 DNA, CDR3 protein. A D gene is named only where the DNA matches it firmly. Clone size is given for some rows only: seen once, a few or many times, or a class if the clone is expanded.

>.|TRBJ2-5|TRBD2|TRBV7-3
TGTGCCAGCAGCTTAGCTAGCGGGAAGGAGACCCAGTACTTC
CASSLASGKETQYF
>.|TRBJ2-1|.|TRBV5-1
TGCGCCAGCAGCTTGCAAACAAGTTACAATGAGCAGTTCTTC
CASSLQTSYNEQFF
>.|TRBJ1-1|.|TRBV12-5
TGTGCTAGTGGTTTGGATGACCGGGACAACTCGTACAACACTGAAGCTTTCTTT
CASGLDDRDNSYNTEAFF
>.|TRBJ1-5|TRBD1|TRBV19
TGTGCCAGTAGTAACGGACAGGCCGGCAATCAGCCCCAGCATTTT
CASSNGQAGNQPQHF
>.|TRBJ1-1|.|TRBV7-8
TGTGCCAGCAGCTTTCGTGCCCTAGGGAACACTGAAGCTTTCTTT
CASSFRALGNTEAFF
>.|TRBJ2-5|TRBD2|TRBV7-3
TGTGCCAGCAGCTTAATTGGAACTAGCGGAGAGACCCAGTACTTC
CASSLIGTSGETQYF
>.|TRBJ1-5|TRBD1|TRBV28
TGTGCCAGCACCGGGACAGGGGGCGGCAATCAGCCCCAGCATTTT
CASTGTGGGNQPQHF
>.|TRBJ2-1|TRBD2|TRBV19
TGTGCCAGTAGTCTGCGACTAGCGGGAGGGGGCAATGAGCAGTTCTTC
CASSLRLAGGGNEQFF
>once|TRBJ1-2|.|TRBV19
TGTGCCAGTACCTCCCTGACCGACTCGACGTCTGGCTACACCTTC
CASTSLTDSTSGYTF
>once|TRBJ1-1|TRBD1|TRBV9
TGTGCCAGCAGCGTGGGGACCGACAGGGAAGGAGTCGGGACTGAAGCTTTCTTT
CASSVGTDREGVGTEAFF
>.|TRBJ1-1|.|TRBV11-3
TGTGCCAGCTTGCAGGGCCGGGCAAACACTGAAGCTTTCTTT
CASLQGRANTEAFF
>.|TRBJ1-4|.|TRBV27
TGTGCCAGCAGTCCTCAGGGTGATCGAGAAAAACTGTTTTTT
CASSPQGDREKLFF
>.|TRBJ2-7|.|TRBV29-1
TGCAGCGTTATAGGACTCCACTCCTACGAGCAGTACTTC
CSVIGLHSYEQYF
>.|TRBJ2-7|TRBD2|TRBV3-1/TRBV3-2
TGTGCCAGCAGCCCGACTAGCGGGAGTTTTCGCGAGCAGTACTTC
CASSPTSGSFREQYF
>.|TRBJ1-1|TRBD1|TRBV23-1
TGCGCCAGCAGTCACTCCAACAGGGGTCGGAAAAACACTGAAGCTTTCTTT
CASSHSNRGRKNTEAFF
>.|TRBJ2-7|.|TRBV14
TGTGCCAGCAGCTCCCCCGGGTTCGGCGAGCAGTACTTC
CASSSPGFGEQYF
>.|TRBJ1-4|.|TRBV13
TGTGCCAGCAGCACAGGGAATAATGAAAAACTGTTTTTT
CASSTGNNEKLFF
>once|TRBJ2-7|.|TRBV11-2
TGTGCCAGCAGTCCCCCAGGGCTCTCCTACGAGCAGTACTTC
CASSPPGLSYEQYF
>once|TRBJ1-1|.|TRBV29-1
TGCAGCGTTCACGGTTCCGACACTGAAGCTTTCTTT
CSVHGSDTEAFF
>.|TRBJ2-7|.|TRBV29-1
TGCAGCGTTGTCTCCATTTTTCAGGATTTGGACGAGCAGTACTTC
CSVVSIFQDLDEQYF
>.|TRBJ2-7|TRBD2|TRBV15
TGTGCCACCAGCAGGCCGACTAGCGGGAGTTACGAGCAGTACTTC
CATSRPTSGSYEQYF
>.|TRBJ2-1|TRBD2|TRBV19
TGTGCCAGTAGTCCCACTAGCGGCTTATACAATGAGCAGTTCTTC
CASSPTSGLYNEQFF
>once|TRBJ1-5|TRBD1|TRBV30
TGTGCCTGGAGGGACGGCAGGGGGCTGAGCAATCAGCCCCAGCATTTT
CAWRDGRGLSNQPQHF
>.|TRBJ1-1|.|TRBV24-1
TGTGCCACCAGTGGATATACGGTGGCAGGGAGGACTGAAGCTTTCTTT
CATSGYTVAGRTEAFF
>.|TRBJ2-1|.|TRBV3-1/TRBV3-2
TGTGCCAGCAGCCAAGATCGAGTTGGCGAAGGACATTACAATGAGCAGTTCTTC
CASSQDRVGEGHYNEQFF
>.|TRBJ1-1|.|TRBV10-3
TGTGCCATCAGGTCGGACATTGACACTGAAGCTTTCTTT
CAIRSDIDTEAFF
>.|TRBJ1-1|TRBD1|TRBV28
TGTGCCAGCAGTTTGGGGACAGGCTACACTGAAGCTTTCTTT
CASSLGTGYTEAFF
>.|TRBJ2-7|TRBD2|TRBV28
TGTGCCAGCAGTCCAGGTTGGGTTAGCGGGACCGGCGAGCAGTACTTC
CASSPGWVSGTGEQYF
>.|TRBJ2-3|TRBD2|TRBV2
TGTGCCAGCAGTGAAAGACGGGGGGTAGATACGCAGTATTTT
CASSERRGVDTQYF
>once|TRBJ2-3|TRBD2|TRBV9
TGTGCCAGCAGCGACGGGACTAGCGGGAGCACAGATACGCAGTATTTT
CASSDGTSGSTDTQYF
>.|TRBJ1-4|.|TRBV28
TGTGCCAGCAGTTTTGTGGGGCATGATAATGAAAAACTGTTTTTT
CASSFVGHDNEKLFF
>.|TRBJ2-7|TRBD1|TRBV27
TGTGCCAGCAGCCGACAGGGTATAGACTACGAGCAGTACTTC
CASSRQGIDYEQYF
>.|TRBJ2-3|TRBD2|TRBV19
TGTGCCAGTAGTGGGCTAGCGGGGAGCACAGATACGCAGTATTTT
CASSGLAGSTDTQYF
>.|TRBJ2-7|.|TRBV27
TGTGCCAGCAACCAGGGTGGTGCCCCCTACGAGCAGTACTTC
CASNQGGAPYEQYF
>once|TRBJ2-5|.|TRBV5-1
TGCGCCAGCAGCAGAGACAGATACCAAGAGACCCAGTACTTC
CASSRDRYQETQYF
>.|TRBJ2-1|TRBD1|TRBV27
TGTGCCAGCAGTTTCGCCGGGACAGGCAGGGAGCAGTTCTTC
CASSFAGTGREQFF
>.|TRBJ1-2|.|TRBV4-2
TGTGCCTGCCTGGTGGACAGCCCCGCGGCTAACTATGGCTACACCTTC
CACLVDSPAANYGYTF